This T cell receptor (beta chain) was documented in a study of regulatory T cells in long-lasting Graves disease. Study-level findings and limits: Among samples with persistent disease, TRBV28, TRBJ1-2 and TRBJ2-5 were favored. Whereas roughly 1,000 public clonotypes were shared by new patients, persistent patients shared more, at 2,500 to 3,500. Persistent Graves' patients showed reduced TCR diversity versus newly diagnosed patients.

Described time point: newly diagnosed GD, antithyroid drugs for less than 3 months. PBMC-derived RNA was used for the TCR library. Assembly of TCR beta libraries relied on iRepertoire HTBI primers together with Arm-PCR of CDR3 regions. MiXCR, run by TCRdb on the multiplex PCR reads, gives a single entry per CDR3 protein. The sample shows a few hundred thousand distinct CDR3 sequences, 20% of them seen only once. Comment on this clonotype: Its antigen is as yet unknown.

This CDR3 spans 18 amino acids. V trimming: 0 bases; J trimming: 7 bases; junction bases outside the gene matches: 14. CDR1 and CDR2 from the germline V gene are SGHNT and YYREEE (reference sequence). The source of this sequence is a female donor with Graves disease. V gene TRBV5-4 combines with J gene TRBJ1-4, with TRBD1 matching over 8 bases. The input for sequencing was peripheral blood mononuclear cells (PBMCs), taken at new diagnosis, from a patient treated with antithyroid drugs. CDR3 bases: TGTGCCAGCAGCTTGGGCCAGGGGGCCACCGGACTTGCTGAAAAACTGTTTTTT. As protein: CASSLGQGATGLAEKLFF.